This T cell receptor (beta chain) stems from a study of blood T cell repertoires in COVID-19. Germline lookup yields CDR1 LNHDA and CDR2 SQIVND (reference sequence). V shed 10 bases and J shed 4 bases, with 11 bases lying between them. CDR3 length: 12 residues. The data were produced by immunoSEQ multiplex PCR, yet TCRdb's version contains in-frame clones alone and is incomplete. This table has about 16,000 clones, approximately 88% appearing once. Sequences were obtained from peripheral blood. V is TRBV19 and J is TRBJ1-5, with a possible D match to TRBD1 (5 bases). The clonotype originates from a man aged 60-69 years with acute or convalescent COVID-19. CDR3 in amino acids: CATAGGNQPQHF. In DNA form, the CDR3 reads TGTGCCACCGCCGGGGGTAATCAGCCCCAGCATTTT.